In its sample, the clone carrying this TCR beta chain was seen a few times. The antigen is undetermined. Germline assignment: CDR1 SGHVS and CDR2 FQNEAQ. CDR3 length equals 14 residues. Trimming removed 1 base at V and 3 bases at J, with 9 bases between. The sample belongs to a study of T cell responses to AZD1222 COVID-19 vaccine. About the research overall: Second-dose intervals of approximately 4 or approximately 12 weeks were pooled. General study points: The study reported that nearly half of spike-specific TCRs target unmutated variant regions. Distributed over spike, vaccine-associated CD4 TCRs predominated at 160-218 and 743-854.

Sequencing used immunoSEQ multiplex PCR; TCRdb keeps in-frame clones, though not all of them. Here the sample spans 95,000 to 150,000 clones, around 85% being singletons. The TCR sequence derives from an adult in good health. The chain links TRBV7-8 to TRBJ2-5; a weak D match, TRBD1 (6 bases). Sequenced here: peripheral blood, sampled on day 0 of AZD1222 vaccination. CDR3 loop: CASSLGRTEETQYF. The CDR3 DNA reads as TGTGCCAGCAGCTTAGGACGGACAGAAGAGACCCAGTACTTC.